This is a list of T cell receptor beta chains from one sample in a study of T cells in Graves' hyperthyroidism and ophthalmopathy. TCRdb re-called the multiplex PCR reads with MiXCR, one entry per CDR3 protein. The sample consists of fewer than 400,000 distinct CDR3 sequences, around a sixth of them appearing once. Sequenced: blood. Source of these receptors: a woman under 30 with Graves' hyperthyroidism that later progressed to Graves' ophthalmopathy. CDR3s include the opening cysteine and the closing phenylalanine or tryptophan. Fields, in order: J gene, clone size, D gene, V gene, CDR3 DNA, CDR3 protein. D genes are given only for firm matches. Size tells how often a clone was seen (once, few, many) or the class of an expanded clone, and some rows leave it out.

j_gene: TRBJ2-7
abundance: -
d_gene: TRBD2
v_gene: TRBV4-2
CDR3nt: TGTGCCAGCAGCCAGGAGGGACTAGCGGGAGACGAGCAGTACTTC
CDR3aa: CASSQEGLAGDEQYF

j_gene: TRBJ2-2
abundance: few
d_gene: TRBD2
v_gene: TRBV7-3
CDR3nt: TGTGCCAGCGACAACATAGCGGGCGGGGAGCTGTTTTTT
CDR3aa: CASDNIAGGELFF

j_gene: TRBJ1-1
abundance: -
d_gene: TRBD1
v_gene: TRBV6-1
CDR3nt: TGTGCCAGCAGCCAACAGGGGGCCGGGACTGAAGCTTTCTTT
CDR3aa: CASSQQGAGTEAFF

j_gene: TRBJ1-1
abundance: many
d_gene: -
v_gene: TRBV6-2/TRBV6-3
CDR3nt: TGTGCCAGCAGACCTCTACGCATTAGACAGTTACACACTGAAGCTTTCTTT
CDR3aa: CASRPLRIRQLHTEAFF

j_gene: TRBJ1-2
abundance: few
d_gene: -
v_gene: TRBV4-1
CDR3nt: TGCGCCAGCAGCCCGCCCGGACAGCACTATGGCTACACCTTC
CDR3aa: CASSPPGQHYGYTF

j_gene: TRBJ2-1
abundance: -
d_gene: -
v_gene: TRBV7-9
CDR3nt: TGTGCCAGCAGCCCGTCCCCGGTGAATGAGCAGTTCTTC
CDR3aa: CASSPSPVNEQFF

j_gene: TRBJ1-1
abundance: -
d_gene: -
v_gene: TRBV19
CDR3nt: TGTGCCAGTAGTAAAGGAGGGGCCAGAGATGAGAACACTGAAGCTTTCTTT
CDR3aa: CASSKGGARDENTEAFF

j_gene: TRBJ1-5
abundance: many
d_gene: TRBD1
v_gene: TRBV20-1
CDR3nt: TGCAGTGCAAATTACAGGGGGCGGTGGAGCAATCAGCCCCAGCATTTT
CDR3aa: CSANYRGRWSNQPQHF

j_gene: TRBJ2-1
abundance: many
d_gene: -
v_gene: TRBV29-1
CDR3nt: TGCAGCGAGTCCGGGACACGCGCCTACAATGAGCAGTTCTTC
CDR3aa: CSESGTRAYNEQFF

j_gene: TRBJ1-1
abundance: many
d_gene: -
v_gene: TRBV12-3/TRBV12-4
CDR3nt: TGTGCCAGCAGTTCCGACAGTCCTGAAGCTTTCTTT
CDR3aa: CASSSDSPEAFF

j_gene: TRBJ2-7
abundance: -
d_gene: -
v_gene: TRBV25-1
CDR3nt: TGTGCCAGCAGTGAAGAGGGGCTCGGTGACGAGCAGTACTTC
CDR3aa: CASSEEGLGDEQYF

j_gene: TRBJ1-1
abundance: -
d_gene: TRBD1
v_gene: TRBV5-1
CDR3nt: TGCGCCAGCAGCTCGGGACAGCCTCGGGACACTGAAGCTTTCTTT
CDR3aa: CASSSGQPRDTEAFF

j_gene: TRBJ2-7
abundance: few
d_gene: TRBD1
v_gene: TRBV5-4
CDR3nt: TGTGCCAGCAGCTTCTCGACAGGGGACTCCTACGAGCAGTACTTC
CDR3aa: CASSFSTGDSYEQYF

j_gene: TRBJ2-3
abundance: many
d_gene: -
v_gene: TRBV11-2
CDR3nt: TGTGCCAGCAGCTTAGAATTCACAGATACGCAGTATTTT
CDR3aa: CASSLEFTDTQYF

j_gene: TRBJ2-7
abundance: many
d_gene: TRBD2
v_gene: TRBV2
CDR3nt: TGTGCCAGCAGTGATGGGGGCGGGAGGCTCCACGAGCAGTACTTC
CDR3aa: CASSDGGGRLHEQYF

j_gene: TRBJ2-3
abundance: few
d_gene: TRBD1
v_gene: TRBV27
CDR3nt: TGTGCCAGCAGTGTGACAGGGGGCTGGATAAGCACAGATACGCAGTATTTT
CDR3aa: CASSVTGGWISTDTQYF

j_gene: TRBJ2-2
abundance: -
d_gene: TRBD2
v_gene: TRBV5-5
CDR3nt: TGTGCCAGCAGCTTGGGGGGAGGGGTCGCCGGGGAGCTGTTTTTT
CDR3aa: CASSLGGGVAGELFF

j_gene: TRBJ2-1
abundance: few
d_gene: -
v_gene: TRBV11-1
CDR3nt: TGTGCCAGCAGCTTACTATTGGTTGGTGAGCAGTTCTTC
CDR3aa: CASSLLLVGEQFF

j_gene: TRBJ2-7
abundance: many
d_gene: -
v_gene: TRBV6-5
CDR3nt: TGTGCCAGCAGTTACTCAATAGAGCAGTACTTC
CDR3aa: CASSYSIEQYF

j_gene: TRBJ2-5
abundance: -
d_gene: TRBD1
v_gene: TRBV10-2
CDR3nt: TGCGCCAGCAGTGAGCTCGGACAGGAGAGGGAGACCCAGTACTTC
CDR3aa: CASSELGQERETQYF

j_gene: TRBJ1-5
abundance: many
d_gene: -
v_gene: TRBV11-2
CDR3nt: TGTGCCAGCAGCTCCCTCAATCAGCCCCAGCATTTT
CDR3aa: CASSSLNQPQHF

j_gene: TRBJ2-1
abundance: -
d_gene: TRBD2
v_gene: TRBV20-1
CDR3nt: TGCAGTGCTCGGACTAGCTGGAGCTCCTACAATGAGCAGTTCTTC
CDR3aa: CSARTSWSSYNEQFF

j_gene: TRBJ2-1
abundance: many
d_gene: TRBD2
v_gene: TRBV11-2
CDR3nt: TGTGCCAGCAGCTTAGTGTCGCAGGGACTAGTTCCTATTGAGCAGTTCTTC
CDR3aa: CASSLVSQGLVPIEQFF

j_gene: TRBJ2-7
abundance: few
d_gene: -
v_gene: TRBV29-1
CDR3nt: TGCAGCGTTTCGGGCTATCGGACGGAGGCGGGACCCGTTTACGAGCAGTACTTC
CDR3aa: CSVSGYRTEAGPVYEQYF

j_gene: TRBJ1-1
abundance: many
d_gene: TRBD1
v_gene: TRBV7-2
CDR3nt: TGTGCCAGCAGCTCCCTGGACAGGGTGAGCACTGAAGCTTTCTTT
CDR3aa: CASSSLDRVSTEAFF

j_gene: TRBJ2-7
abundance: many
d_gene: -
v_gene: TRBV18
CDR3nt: TGTGCCAGCTCACCAATAGTGGCAGTCTCAACGTACGAGCAGTACTTC
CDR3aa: CASSPIVAVSTYEQYF

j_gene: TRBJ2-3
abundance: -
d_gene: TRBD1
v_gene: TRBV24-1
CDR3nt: TGTGCCACCAGTGATTTACAGGGGGCAGATACGCAGTATTTT
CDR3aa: CATSDLQGADTQYF

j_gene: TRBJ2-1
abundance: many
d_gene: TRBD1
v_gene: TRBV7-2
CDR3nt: TGTGCCAGCAGCTCAGCTCGGACAGGGGGCGTCCCACCCTTTCACTACAATGAGCAGTTCTTC
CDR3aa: CASSSARTGGVPPFHYNEQFF

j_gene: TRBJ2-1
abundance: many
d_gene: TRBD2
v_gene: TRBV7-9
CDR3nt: TGTGCCAGCAGCTCCCTTCTAGCGGGGGGTTACAATGAGCAGTTCTTC
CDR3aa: CASSSLLAGGYNEQFF

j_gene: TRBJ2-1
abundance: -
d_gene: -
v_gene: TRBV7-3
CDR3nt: TGTGCCAGCAGCTTAATTACGGGAAATGAGCAGTTCTTC
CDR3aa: CASSLITGNEQFF

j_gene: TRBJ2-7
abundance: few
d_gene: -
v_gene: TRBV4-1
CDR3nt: TGCGCCAGCAGCCAAGGGCGATCGGGCGCTGCCTACGAGCAGTACTTC
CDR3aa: CASSQGRSGAAYEQYF

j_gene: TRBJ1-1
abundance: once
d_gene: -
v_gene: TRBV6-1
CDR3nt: TGTGCCAGCAGTGAAGCTAGGGACGGTGAAGCTTTCTTT
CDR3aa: CASSEARDGEAFF

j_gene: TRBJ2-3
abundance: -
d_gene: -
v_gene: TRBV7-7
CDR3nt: TGTGCTAGCAGCTTAGTCGCGGGACCACCAAGGGGAGATACGCAGTATTTT
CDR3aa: CASSLVAGPPRGDTQYF

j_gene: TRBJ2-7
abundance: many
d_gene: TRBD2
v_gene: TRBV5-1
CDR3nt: TGCGCCAGCAGCTTGGTTTCAACTAGCGGCTACGAGCAGTACTTC
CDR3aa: CASSLVSTSGYEQYF

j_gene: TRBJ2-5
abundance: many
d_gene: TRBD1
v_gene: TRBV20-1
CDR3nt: TGCAGTGCTGACGGGACAGACAGAGAGACCCAGTACTTC
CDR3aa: CSADGTDRETQYF

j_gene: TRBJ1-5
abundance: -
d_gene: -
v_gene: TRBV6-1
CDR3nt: TGTGCCAGCAGTGGCAGGGGCCATAGCAATCAGCCCCAGCATTTT
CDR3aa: CASSGRGHSNQPQHF

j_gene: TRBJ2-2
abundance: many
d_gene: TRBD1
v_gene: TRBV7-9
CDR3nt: TGTGCCAGCAGCGCACCGGGACAGGGTACCGGGGAGCTGTTTTTT
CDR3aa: CASSAPGQGTGELFF

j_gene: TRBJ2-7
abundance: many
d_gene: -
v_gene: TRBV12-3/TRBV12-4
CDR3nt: TGTGCCAGCGGTTGGGGCCCCTCCTACGAGCAGTACTTC
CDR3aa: CASGWGPSYEQYF

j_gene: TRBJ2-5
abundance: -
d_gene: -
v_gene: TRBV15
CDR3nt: TGTGCCACCAGCAGGGGGCAAGAGACCCAGTACTTC
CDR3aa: CATSRGQETQYF

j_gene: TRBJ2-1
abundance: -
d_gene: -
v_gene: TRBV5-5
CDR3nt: TGTGCCAGCAGCCAAGGAGCAGCTGTCTACTCCTACAATGAGCAGTTCTTC
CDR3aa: CASSQGAAVYSYNEQFF

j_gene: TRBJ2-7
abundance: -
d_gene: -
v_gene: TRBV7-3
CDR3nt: TGTGCCAGCAGCCTTGAAAGGTACTACGAGCAGTACTTC
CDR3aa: CASSLERYYEQYF

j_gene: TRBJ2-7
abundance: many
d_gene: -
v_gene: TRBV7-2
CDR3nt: TGTGCCAGCAGCGTTACAGGCGGCTCCTACGAGCAGTACTTC
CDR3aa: CASSVTGGSYEQYF

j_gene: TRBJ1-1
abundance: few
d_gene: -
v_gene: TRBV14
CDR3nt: TGTGCCAGCAGCCAAGACAGGGTTGGAGCTTTCTTT
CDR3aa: CASSQDRVGAFF

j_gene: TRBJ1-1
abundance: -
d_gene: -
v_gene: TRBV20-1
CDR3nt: TGCAGTGCCCACCCACAGGGCCCGAACACTGAAGCTTTCTTT
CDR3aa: CSAHPQGPNTEAFF

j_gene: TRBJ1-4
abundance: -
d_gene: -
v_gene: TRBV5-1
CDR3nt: TGCGCCAGCAGCTTGGTAGGTGAAAAACTGTTTTTT
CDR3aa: CASSLVGEKLFF

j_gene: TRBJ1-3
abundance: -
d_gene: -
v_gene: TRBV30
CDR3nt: TGTGCCTGGAGGTTGGGGAGCTCTGGAAACACCATATATTTT
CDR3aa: CAWRLGSSGNTIYF

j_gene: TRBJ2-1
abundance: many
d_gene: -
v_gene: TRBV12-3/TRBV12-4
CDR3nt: TGTGCCAGCAGTTTGGCCGGGACTGAGCAGTTCTTC
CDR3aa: CASSLAGTEQFF

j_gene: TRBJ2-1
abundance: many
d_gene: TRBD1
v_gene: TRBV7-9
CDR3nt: TGTGCCAGCAGCCCCCCACCCCCAACCTGGGACAGGGACAATGAGCAGTTCTTC
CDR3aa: CASSPPPPTWDRDNEQFF

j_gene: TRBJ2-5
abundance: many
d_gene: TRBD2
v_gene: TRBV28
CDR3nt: TGTGCCAGCAGGAGAGCGGGAGTGGAGACCCAGTACTTC
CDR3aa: CASRRAGVETQYF

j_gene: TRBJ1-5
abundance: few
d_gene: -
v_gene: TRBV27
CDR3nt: TGTGCCAGCACCCTACGGGGCGGAAATAGCAATCAGCCCCAGCATTTT
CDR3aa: CASTLRGGNSNQPQHF

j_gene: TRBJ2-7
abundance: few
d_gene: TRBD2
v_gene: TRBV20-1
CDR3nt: TGCAGTGCTAGAGAAAGAACAGCTAGCGGGAGGCTACACGAGCAGTACTTC
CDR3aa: CSARERTASGRLHEQYF

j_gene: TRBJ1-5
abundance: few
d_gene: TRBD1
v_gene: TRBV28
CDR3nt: TGTGCCAGCAGTTTATCCCCTAGGACAGGGAGGGATAGCAATCAGCCCCAGCATTTT
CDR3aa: CASSLSPRTGRDSNQPQHF

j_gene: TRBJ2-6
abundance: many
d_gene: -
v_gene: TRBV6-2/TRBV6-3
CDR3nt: TGTGCCATATCCGGGACTCCCGACTCTGGGGCCAACGTCCTGACTTTC
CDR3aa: CAISGTPDSGANVLTF

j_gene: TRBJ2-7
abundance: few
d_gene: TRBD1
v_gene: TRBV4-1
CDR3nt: TGCGCCAGCAGCTCTCGGGACAGGGGTCCCTACGAGCAGTACTTC
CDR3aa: CASSSRDRGPYEQYF

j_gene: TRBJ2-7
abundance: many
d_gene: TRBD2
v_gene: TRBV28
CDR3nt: TGTGCCAGCAGTTTACGAGGGAGGGCGTCCTACGAGCAGTACTTC
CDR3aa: CASSLRGRASYEQYF

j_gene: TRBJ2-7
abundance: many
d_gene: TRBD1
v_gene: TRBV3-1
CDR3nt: TGTGCCAGCAGCACCCGACAGGGCTACGAGCAGTACTTC
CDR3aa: CASSTRQGYEQYF

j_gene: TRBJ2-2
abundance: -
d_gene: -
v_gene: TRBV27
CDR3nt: TGTGCCAGCAGTTTAAAGGGGGCCGGGGAGCTGTTTTTT
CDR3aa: CASSLKGAGELFF

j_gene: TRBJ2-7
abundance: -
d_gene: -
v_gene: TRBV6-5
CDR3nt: TGTGCCAGCAGTTACTCGAGGGCAGAGGGGACACCCTACGAGCAGTACTTC
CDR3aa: CASSYSRAEGTPYEQYF

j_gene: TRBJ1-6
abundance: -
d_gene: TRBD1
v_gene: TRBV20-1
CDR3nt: TGCAGTGCTAGGGAGGGACAGAATAATTCACCCCTCCACTTT
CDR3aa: CSAREGQNNSPLHF